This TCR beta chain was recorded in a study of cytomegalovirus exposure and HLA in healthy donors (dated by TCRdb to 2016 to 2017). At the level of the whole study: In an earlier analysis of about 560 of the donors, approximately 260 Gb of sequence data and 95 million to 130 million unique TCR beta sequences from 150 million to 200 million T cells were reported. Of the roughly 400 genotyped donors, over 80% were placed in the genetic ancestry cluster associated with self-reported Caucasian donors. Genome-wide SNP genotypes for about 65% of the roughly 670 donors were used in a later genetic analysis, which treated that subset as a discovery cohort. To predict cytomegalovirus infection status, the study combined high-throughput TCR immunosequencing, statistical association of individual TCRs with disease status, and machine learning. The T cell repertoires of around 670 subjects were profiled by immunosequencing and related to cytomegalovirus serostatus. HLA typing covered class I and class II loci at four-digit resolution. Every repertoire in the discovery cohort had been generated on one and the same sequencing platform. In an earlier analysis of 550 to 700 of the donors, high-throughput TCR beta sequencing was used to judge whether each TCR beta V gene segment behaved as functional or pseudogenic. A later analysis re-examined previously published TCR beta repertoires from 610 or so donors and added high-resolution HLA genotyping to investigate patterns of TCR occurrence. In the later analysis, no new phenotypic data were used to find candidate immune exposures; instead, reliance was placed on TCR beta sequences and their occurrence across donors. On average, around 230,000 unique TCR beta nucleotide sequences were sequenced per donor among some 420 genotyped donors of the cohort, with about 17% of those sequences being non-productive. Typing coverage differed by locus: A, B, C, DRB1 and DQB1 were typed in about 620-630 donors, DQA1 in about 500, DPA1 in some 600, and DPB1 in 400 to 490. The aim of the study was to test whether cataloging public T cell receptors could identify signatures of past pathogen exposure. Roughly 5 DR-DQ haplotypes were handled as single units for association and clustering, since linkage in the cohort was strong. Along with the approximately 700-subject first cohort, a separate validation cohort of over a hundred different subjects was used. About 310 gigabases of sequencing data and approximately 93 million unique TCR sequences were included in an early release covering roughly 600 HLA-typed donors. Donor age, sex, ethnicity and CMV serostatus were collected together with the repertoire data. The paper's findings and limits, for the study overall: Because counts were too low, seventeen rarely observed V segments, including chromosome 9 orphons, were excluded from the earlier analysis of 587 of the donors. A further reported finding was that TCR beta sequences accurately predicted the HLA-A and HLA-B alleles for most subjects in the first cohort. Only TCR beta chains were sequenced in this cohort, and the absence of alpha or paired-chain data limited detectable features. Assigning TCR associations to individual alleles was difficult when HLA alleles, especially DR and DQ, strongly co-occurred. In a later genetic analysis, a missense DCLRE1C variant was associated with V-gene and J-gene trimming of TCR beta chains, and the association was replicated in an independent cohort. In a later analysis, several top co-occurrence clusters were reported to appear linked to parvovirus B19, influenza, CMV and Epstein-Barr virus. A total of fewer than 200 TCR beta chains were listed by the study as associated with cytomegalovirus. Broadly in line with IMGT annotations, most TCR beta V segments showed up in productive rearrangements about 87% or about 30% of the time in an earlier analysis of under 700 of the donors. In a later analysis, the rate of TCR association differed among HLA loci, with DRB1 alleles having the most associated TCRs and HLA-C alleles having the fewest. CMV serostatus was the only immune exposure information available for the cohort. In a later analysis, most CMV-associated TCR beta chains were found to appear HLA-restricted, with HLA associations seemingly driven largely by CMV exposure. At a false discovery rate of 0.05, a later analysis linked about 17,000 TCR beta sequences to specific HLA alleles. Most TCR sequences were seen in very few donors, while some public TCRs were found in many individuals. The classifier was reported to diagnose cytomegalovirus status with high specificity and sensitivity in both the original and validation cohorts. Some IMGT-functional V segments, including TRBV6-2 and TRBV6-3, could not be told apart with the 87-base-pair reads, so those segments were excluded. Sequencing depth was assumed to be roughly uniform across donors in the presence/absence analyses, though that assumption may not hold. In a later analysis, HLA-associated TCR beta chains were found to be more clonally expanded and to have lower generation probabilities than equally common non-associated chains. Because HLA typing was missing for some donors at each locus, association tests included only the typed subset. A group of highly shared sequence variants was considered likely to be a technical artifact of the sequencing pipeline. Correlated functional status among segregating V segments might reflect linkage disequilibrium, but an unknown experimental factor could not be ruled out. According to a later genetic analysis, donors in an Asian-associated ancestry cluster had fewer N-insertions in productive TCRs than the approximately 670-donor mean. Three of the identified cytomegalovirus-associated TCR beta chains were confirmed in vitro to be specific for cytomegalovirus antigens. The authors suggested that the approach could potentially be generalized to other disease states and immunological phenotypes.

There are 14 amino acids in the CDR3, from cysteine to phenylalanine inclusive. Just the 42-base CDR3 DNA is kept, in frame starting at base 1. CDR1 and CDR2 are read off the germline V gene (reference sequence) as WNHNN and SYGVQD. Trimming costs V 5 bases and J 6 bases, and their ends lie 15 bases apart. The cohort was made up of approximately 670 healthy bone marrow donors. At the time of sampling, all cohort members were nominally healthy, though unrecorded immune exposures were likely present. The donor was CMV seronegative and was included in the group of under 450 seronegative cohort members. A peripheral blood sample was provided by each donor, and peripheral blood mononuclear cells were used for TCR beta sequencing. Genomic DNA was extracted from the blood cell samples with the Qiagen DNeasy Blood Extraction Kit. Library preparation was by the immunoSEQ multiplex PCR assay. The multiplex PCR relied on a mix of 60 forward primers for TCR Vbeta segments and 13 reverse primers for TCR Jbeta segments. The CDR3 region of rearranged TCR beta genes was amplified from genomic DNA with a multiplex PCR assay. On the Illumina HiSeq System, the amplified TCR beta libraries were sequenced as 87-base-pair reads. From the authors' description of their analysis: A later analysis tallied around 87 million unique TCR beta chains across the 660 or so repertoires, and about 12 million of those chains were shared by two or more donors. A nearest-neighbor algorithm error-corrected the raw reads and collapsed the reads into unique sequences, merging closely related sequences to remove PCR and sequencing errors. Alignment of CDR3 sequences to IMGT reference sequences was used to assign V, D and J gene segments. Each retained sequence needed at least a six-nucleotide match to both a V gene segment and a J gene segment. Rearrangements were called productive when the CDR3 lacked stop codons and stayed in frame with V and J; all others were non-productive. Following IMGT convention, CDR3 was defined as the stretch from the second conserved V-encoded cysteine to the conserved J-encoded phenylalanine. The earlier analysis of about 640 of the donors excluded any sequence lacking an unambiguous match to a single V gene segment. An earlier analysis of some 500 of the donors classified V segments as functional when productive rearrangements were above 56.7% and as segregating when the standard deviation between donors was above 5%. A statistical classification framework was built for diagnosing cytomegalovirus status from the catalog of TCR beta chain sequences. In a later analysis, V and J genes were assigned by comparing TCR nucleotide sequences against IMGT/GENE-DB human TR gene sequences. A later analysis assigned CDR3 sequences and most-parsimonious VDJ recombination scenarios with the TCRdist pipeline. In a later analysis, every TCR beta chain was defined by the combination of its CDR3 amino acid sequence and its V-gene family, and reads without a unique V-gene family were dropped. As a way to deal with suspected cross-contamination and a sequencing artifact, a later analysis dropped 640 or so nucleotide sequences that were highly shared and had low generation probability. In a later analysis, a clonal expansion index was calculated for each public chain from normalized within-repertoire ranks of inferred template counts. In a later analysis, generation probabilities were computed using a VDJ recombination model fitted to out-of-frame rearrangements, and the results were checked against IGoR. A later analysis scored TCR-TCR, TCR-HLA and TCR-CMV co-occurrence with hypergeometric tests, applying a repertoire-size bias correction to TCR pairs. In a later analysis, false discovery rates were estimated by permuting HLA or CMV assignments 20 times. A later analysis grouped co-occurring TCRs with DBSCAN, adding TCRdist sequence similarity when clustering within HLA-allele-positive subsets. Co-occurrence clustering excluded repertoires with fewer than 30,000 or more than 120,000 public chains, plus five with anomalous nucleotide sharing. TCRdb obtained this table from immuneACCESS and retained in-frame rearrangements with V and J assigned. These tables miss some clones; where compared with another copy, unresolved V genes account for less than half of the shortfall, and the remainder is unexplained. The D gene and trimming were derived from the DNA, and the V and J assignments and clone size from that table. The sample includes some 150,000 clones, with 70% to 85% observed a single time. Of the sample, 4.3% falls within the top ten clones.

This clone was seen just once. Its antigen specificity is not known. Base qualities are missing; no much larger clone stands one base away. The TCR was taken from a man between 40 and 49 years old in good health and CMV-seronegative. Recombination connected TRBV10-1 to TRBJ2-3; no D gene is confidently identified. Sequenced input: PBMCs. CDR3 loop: CASSLGSLADTQYF. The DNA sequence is TGCGCCAGCAGTTTGGGCAGTCTTGCGGATACGCAGTATTTT.